This TCR beta chain was observed in a study of OX40 agonist ivuxolimab in advanced cancers. Study outcomes and limitations: Dosing at 0.1 to 3.0 mg/kg was accompanied by clonal expansion of CD4+ and CD8+ blood T cells by week 6. CD8+ T cells showed, on average, more clonal expansion than CD4+ cells.

Autoimmune disease history or systemic immunosuppression led to patients being barred. Researchers took blood at baseline, on cycle 4 day 1, and on cycle 7 day 1. The table came from immunoSEQ multiplex PCR; TCRdb's copy has only in-frame clones and leaves some out. The sample lists 53,000 or so clones, 93% seen once, with approximately 18% in the top ten. About this clone itself: Its matching antigen is unknown.

There are 13 residues in the CDR3. Trimming took 7 bases from V and 0 from J, leaving 10 bases between them. CDR1 and CDR2 (germline): MNHNS, SASEGT. The sequences come from CD4+ or CD8+ T cells sorted from blood, collected in a trial of the OX40 agonist ivuxolimab. The clonotype was recovered from an adult with an advanced solid tumor such as melanoma, head and neck, liver or kidney cancer. The chain couples TRBV6-1 to TRBJ2-7; D possibly corresponds to TRBD2 (5 bases). The CDR3 nucleotides read TGTGCCAGCAAATCCGGGAACTCCTACGAGCAGTACTTC. Translated, it gives CASKSGNSYEQYF.